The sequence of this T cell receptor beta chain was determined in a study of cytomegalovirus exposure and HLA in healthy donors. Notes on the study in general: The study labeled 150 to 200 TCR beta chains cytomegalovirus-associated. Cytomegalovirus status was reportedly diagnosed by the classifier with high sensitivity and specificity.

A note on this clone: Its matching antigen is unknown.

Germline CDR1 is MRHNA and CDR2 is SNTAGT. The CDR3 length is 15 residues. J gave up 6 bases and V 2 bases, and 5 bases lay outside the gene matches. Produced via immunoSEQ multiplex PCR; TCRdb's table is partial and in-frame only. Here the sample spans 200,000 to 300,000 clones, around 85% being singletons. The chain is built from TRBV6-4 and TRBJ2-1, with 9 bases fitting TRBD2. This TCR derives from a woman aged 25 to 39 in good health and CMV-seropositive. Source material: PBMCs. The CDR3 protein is CASSDEAGGSNEQFF. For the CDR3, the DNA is TGTGCCAGCAGTGACGAGGCGGGAGGGAGCAATGAGCAGTTCTTC.